These 16 T cell receptor beta chains came from one sample sequenced in a study of blood T cell repertoires in COVID-19. Method: immunoSEQ multiplex PCR; TCRdb's copy keeps in-frame clones and lacks some. The table records roughly 200,000 clones, roughly nine tenths of them present only once. The material sequenced was PBMCs or T cells enriched from blood (not recorded which). The receptor source for this set is a middle-aged woman with acute COVID-19.

The DNA of the CDR3 is TGTGCCAGCAGTGAAGAGGTGAACACTGAAGCTTTCTTT. Translating it yields CASSEEVNTEAFF. The chain is built from TRBV6-4 and TRBJ1-1; no firm D call. Trimming pared 3 bases from V and 0 bases from J, leaving 5 bases between. CDR3 length equals 13 residues. Germline V CDR1 and CDR2: MRHNA, SNTAGT.

The CDR3 loop is CASSPKTGANTEAFF. Written as DNA, the CDR3 is TGTGCCAGCTCACCCAAAACAGGGGCGAACACTGAAGCTTTCTTT. The chain has TRBV18 and TRBJ1-1, with 7 positions matching TRBD1. Trimming cost V 3 bases and J 1 base; bases outside gene matches: 5. This CDR3 region has 15 residues. Germline V gene data show CDR1 as KGHSH and CDR2 as LQKENI.

This sequence joins TRBV11-2 and TRBJ2-1; a weak D match, TRBD2 (6 bases). CDR1 SGHAT and CDR2 FQNNGV come from the germline V gene. The CDR3 has 14 amino acids. V was pared by 7 bases and J by 3 bases, with 13 bases between. CDR3 DNA: TGTGCCAGCAACCTAGGTAGCGGCTACAATGAGCAGTTCTTC. Translated, it gives CASNLGSGYNEQFF.

The rearrangement uses TRBV10-3 and TRBJ1-1; D is unresolved. This CDR3 spans 12 amino acids. The germline V gene has CDR1 ENHRY and CDR2 SYGVKD. V lost 6 bases, J lost 4 bases, and 9 bases lay in between. The CDR3 coding sequence is TGTGCCATCAGGAAAGGGAGCACTGAAGCTTTCTTT. Translation: CAIRKGSTEAFF.

This clone has a count of ten or more. The chain uses TRBV11-2 and TRBJ2-7, with D perhaps TRBD1 (5 bases). With 5 bases removed from V and 3 bases from J, the gap between germline ends came to 14 bases. The CDR3 length is 14 residues. The germline V gene encodes CDR1 SGHAT and CDR2 FQNNGV. The CDR3 sequence is CASSKTGVFYEQYF. CDR3 DNA sequence: TGTGCCAGCAGCAAAACAGGAGTCTTCTACGAGCAGTACTTC.

The rearrangement links TRBV5-6 to TRBJ2-5; no reliable D call. This CDR3 region has 15 residues. V was shortened by 5 bases and J by 5 bases, with 19 bases between the two germline ends. Germline CDR1 SGHDT, CDR2 YYEEEE. Here the CDR3 reads CASRPTALPSETQYF. The CDR3 DNA reads TGTGCCAGCAGACCGACTGCTCTGCCGTCGGAGACCCAGTACTTC.

Here the CDR3 DNA reads TGTGCCAGCAGCTCCCGGACTAGCGGGGGAACAGATACGCAGTATTTT. Translated: CASSSRTSGGTDTQYF. This rearrangement joins TRBV7-9 to TRBJ2-3; TRBD2 matches 13 bases. This CDR3 spans 16 amino acids. The germline CDR1 and CDR2 sequences are SEHNR and FQNEAQ (reference sequence). V shed 4 bases, J shed 3 bases, and the junction held 4 bases outside the gene matches.

V usage is TRBV11-2 and J usage is TRBJ1-6; TRBD1 matches 7 bases. Germline V lookup: CDR1 SGHAT, CDR2 FQNNGV. CDR3 length: 12 amino acids. V dropped 4 bases and J dropped 15; count of bases not matched to a gene: 6. The CDR3 loop reads CASSSQGFLLHF. The CDR3, as DNA: TGTGCCAGCAGCTCACAGGGGTTCCTCCTCCACTTT.

This clone has just a few counts. The V gene is TRBV7-9, the J gene TRBJ2-1, with 11 bases aligning to TRBD2. In germline, CDR1 is SEHNR, CDR2 FQNEAQ (reference sequence). Germline trimming cut 4 bases from V and 4 bases from J; bases unmatched to any gene: 12. The CDR3 covers 18 residues. CDR3 sequence (DNA): TGTGCCAGCAGCTGGGGGCTAGCGGGAGGAGTGGGATACAATGAGCAGTTCTTC. Protein: CASSWGLAGGVGYNEQFF.

The chain links TRBV7-2 to TRBJ2-5, with 7 bases that match TRBD1. V lost 1 base, J lost 5 bases, and 13 bases stayed unmatched. The CDR3 has 17 amino acids. Germline V gene lookup returns CDR1 SGHTA and CDR2 FQGNSA. Here the CDR3 reads CASSLGLGAGGGETQYF. In nucleotides, the CDR3 is TGTGCCAGCAGCTTAGGCTTAGGGGCAGGGGGTGGGGAGACCCAGTACTTC.

The V and J genes are TRBV11-2 and TRBJ1-1; 7 bases line up with TRBD1. Germline CDR1 SGHAT, CDR2 FQNNGV. J gave up 2 bases and V 1 base, and 7 bases lay outside the gene matches. This CDR3 comprises 16 residues. The CDR3 DNA reads as TGTGCCAGCAGCTTAGCTACCGGGACAGATAACACTGAAGCTTTCTTT. It is translated as CASSLATGTDNTEAFF.

The V call is TRBV5-1, the J call TRBJ2-3, with D possibly TRBD1 on 5 matching bases. The germline gives CDR1 SGHRS, CDR2 YFSETQ. The CDR3 is 15 residues long. The V and J ends lost 4 bases and 0 bases respectively, with 12 bases between them. The CDR3 DNA follows: TGCGCCAGCAGCCAGAATGGACAAAGCACAGATACGCAGTATTTT. This gives the protein CASSQNGQSTDTQYF.

The V gene is TRBV7-8, the J gene TRBJ2-7; TRBD2 matches 7 bases. Trimming removed 5 bases from V and 5 bases from J; junction bases left unmatched: 9. The CDR3 consists of 14 residues. Germline CDR1 SGHVS, CDR2 FQNEAQ. The CDR3 nucleotides are TGTGCCAGCAGCCCTCGGACCCGGGGGGACGAGCAGTACTTC. Translating it yields CASSPRTRGDEQYF.

V is TRBV11-1 and J is TRBJ2-7; no firm D call. The length of the CDR3 is 11 residues. Germline assignment: CDR1 SGHAT and CDR2 FQDESV (reference sequence). V lost 4 bases and J 6 bases, leaving 7 bases between the germline ends. The chain's CDR3 is CASSSPGEQYF. The CDR3 DNA sequence: TGTGCCAGCAGCTCACCGGGCGAGCAGTACTTC. The entire variable domain, with the rest obtained from reference TRBV11-1 and TRBJ2-7, is as follows: EAEVAQSPRYKITEKSQAVAFWCDPISGHATLYWYRQILGQGPELLVQFQDESVVDDSQLPKDRFSAERLKGVDSTLKIQPAELGDSAMYLCASSSPGEQYFGPGTRLTVT.

Comments on this clone: Other DNA sequences in this specimen translate into the identical CDR3. V and J are TRBV7-2 and TRBJ2-5; 7 bases map to TRBD2. The V and J ends lost 1 base and 1 base, in that order; junction bases with no gene match: 3. Looked up from germline, CDR1 is SGHTA and CDR2 is FQGNSA. The CDR3 is made up of 15 amino acids. CDR3 sequence: CASSLVGGIQETQYF. CDR3 DNA: TGTGCCAGCAGCTTAGTCGGGGGGATCCAAGAGACCCAGTACTTC.

V usage is TRBV2 and J usage is TRBJ2-6; D remains ambiguous. Trimming left V 6 bases short and J 1 base short, with 10 bases between. The CDR3 extends over 15 amino acids. Germline V lookup: CDR1 SNHLY, CDR2 FYNNEI. The CDR3 here is CASSPRVSGANVLTF. DNA of the CDR3: TGTGCCAGCAGCCCGAGAGTTTCTGGGGCCAACGTCCTGACTTTC. The full variable domain, rest sourced from reference TRBV2 and TRBJ2-6, is EPEVTQTPSHQVTQMGQEVILRCVPISNHLYFYWYRQILGQKVEFLVSFYNNEISEKSEIFDDQFSVERPDGSNFTLKIRSTKLEDSAMYFCASSPRVSGANVLTFGAGSRLTVL.